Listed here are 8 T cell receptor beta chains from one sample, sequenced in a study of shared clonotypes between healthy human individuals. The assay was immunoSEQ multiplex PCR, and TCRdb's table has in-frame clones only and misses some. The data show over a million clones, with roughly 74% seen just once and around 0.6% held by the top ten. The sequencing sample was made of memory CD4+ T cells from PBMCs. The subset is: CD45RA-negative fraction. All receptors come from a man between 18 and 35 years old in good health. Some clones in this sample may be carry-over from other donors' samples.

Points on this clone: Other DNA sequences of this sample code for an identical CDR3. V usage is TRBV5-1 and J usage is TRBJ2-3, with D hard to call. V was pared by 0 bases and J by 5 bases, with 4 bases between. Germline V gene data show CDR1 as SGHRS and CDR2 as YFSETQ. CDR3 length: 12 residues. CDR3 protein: CASSLVLDTQYF. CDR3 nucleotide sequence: TGCGCCAGCAGCTTGGTTTTAGATACGCAGTATTTT.

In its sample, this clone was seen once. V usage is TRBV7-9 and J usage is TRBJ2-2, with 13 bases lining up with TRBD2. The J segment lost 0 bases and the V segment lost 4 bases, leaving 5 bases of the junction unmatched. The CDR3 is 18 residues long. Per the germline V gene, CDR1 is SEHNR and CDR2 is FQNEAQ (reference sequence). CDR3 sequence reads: CASSSPGLAGSNTGELFF. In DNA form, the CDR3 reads TGTGCCAGCAGCTCCCCGGGACTAGCGGGATCGAACACCGGGGAGCTGTTTTTT.

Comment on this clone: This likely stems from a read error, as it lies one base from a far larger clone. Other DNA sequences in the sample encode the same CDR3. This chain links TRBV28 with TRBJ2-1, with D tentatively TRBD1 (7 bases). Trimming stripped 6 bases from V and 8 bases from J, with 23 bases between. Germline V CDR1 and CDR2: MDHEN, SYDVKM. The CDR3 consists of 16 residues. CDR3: CASRPLGTRGDHEQFF. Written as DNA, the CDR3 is TGTGCCAGCAGACCACTTGGGACCAGGGGGGACCATGAGCAGTTCTTC.

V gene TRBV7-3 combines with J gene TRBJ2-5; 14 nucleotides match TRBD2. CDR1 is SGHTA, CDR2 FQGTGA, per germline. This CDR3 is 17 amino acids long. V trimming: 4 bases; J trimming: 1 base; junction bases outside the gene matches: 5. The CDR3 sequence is CASSSGLAGGVQETQYF. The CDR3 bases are TGTGCCAGCAGCTCAGGACTAGCGGGAGGAGTCCAAGAGACCCAGTACTTC.

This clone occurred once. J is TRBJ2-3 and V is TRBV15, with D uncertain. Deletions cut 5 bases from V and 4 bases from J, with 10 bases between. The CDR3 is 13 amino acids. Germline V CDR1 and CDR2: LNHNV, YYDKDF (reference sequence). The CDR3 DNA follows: TGTGCCACCAGCTCCCTTGGTGCAGATACGCAGTATTTT. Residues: CATSSLGADTQYF.

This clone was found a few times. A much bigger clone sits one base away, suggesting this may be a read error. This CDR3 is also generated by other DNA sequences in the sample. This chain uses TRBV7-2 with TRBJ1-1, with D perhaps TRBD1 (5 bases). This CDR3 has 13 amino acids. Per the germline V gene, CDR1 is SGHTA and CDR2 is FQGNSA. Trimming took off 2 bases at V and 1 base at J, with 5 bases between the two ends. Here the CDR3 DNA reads TGTGCCAGCAGCTTAACAGGGAACACTGAAGCTTTCTTT. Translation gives CASSLTGNTEAFF. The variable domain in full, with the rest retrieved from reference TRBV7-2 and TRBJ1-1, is GAGVSQSPSNKVTEKGKDVELRCDPISGHTALYWYRQSLGQGLEFLIYFQGNSAPDKSGLPSDRFSAERTGGSVSTLTIQRTQQEDSAVYLCASSLTGNTEAFFGQGTRLTVV.

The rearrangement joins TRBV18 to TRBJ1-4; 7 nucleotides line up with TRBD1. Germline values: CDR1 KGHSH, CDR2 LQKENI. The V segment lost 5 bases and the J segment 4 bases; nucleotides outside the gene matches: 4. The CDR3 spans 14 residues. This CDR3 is CASSVGTVNEKLFF. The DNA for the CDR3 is TGTGCCAGCTCAGTCGGGACAGTTAATGAAAAACTGTTTTTT. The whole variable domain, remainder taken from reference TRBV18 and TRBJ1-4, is NAGVMQNPRHLVRRRGQEARLRCSPMKGHSHVYWYRQLPEEGLKFMVYLQKENIIDESGMPKERFSAEFPKEGPSILRIQQVVRGDSAAYFCASSVGTVNEKLFFGSGTQLSVL.

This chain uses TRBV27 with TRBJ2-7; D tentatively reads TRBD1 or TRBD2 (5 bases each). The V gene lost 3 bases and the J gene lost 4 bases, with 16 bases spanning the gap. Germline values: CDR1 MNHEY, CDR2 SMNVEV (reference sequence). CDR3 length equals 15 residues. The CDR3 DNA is TGTGCCAGCAGTTTCGTCGGGACGACTCAATACGAGCAGTACTTC. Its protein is CASSFVGTTQYEQYF.